One sample yielded the 9 T cell receptor beta chains listed below, sequenced in a study of blood T cell repertoires in COVID-19 (dated by TCRdb to 2018 to 2020). The library was built by means of the immunoSEQ multiplex PCR assay. TCRdb carries this immuneACCESS record with in-frame sequences only. Its versions omit some clonotypes, under half of them owing to an unresolved V gene in the studies checked, with the rest unexplained. A total of about 200,000 clones appear in this sample, 80% to 90% of them only once. The ten largest clones represent 3.5% to 4.5% of the sample. Sequenced material: peripheral blood. These receptors were collected from a man aged 45-60 years with acute or convalescent COVID-19.

CDR3 region: CSVVRDNTNYGYTF. Written as DNA, the CDR3 is TGCAGCGTTGTCCGGGACAACACTAACTATGGCTACACCTTC. The chain uses TRBV29-1 and TRBJ1-2; D perhaps matches TRBD1 (6 bases). This CDR3 contains 14 residues. With 4 bases removed from V and 0 bases from J, the gap between germline ends came to 12 bases. Germline loops: CDR1 SQVTM, CDR2 ANQGSEA.

V usage is TRBV25-1 and J usage is TRBJ1-2, with TRBD1 identical over 8 bases. The V gene end was trimmed by 7 bases and the J gene end by 8 bases; junction bases not matched to a gene: 6. The V gene's germline CDR1 is MGHDK and CDR2 SYGVNS. The CDR3 runs 12 residues. The CDR3 region is CASIGTGWGYTF. CDR3 nucleotide sequence: TGTGCCAGCATTGGGACAGGTTGGGGCTACACCTTC.

In this sample, this clone turned up a few times. V and J are TRBV29-1 and TRBJ2-5, with 7 bases aligning to TRBD1. In germline, CDR1 is SQVTM, CDR2 ANQGSEA. The CDR3 covers 13 residues. V was pared by 5 bases and J by 2 bases, with 5 bases of the junction left unmatched. The CDR3, as DNA: TGCAGCGTTCGAACAGGGGTACAAGAGACCCAGTACTTC. Translated: CSVRTGVQETQYF.

A remark on this clone: This sample also contains other DNA sequences that code for the same CDR3. The V gene is TRBV18, the J gene TRBJ1-6; 9 bases align to TRBD1. Looked up from germline, CDR1 is KGHSH and CDR2 is LQKENI. The CDR3 is 15 amino acids. J lost 8 bases, V lost 6 bases, and 8 bases had no gene match. Here the CDR3 DNA reads TGTGCCAGCTCTCTTCGGACAGGGGAGGATTCACCCCTCCACTTT. It encodes CASSLRTGEDSPLHF.

The gene calls are TRBV29-1 and TRBJ1-1; TRBD1 matches 9 bases. In germline, CDR1 is SQVTM, CDR2 ANQGSEA. Germline trimming cut 6 bases from V and 4 bases from J; bases unmatched to any gene: 6. The CDR3 runs 13 residues. CDR3 residues: CSVRTGGRTEAFF. In DNA form, the CDR3 reads TGCAGCGTCAGAACAGGGGGCCGCACTGAAGCTTTCTTT.

The rearrangement uses TRBV5-4 and TRBJ2-7, with D maybe TRBD1 (5 bases). Trimming pared 4 bases from V and 7 bases from J, leaving 21 bases between. Germline loops: CDR1 SGHNT, CDR2 YYREEE (reference sequence). CDR3 length: 15 amino acids. CDR3 amino acids: CASSPKVGQGIEQYF. For the CDR3, the DNA is TGTGCCAGCAGCCCCAAGGTTGGGCAGGGAATAGAGCAGTACTTC.

The chain employs TRBV11-3 and TRBJ1-6, with D maybe TRBD1 (6 bases). The CDR3 runs to 14 residues. V lost 2 bases to trimming and J lost 9 bases, with 11 bases between them. The V gene's germline CDR1 is SGHNT and CDR2 YENEEA. For the CDR3, the DNA is TGTGCCAGCAGCTTAACAGGGTTCGGTTCACCCCTCCACTTT. Protein: CASSLTGFGSPLHF.

The genes are TRBV5-1 and TRBJ2-7; D possibly corresponds to TRBD1 (6 bases). This CDR3 is 15 amino acids long. The germline CDR1 and CDR2 sequences are SGHRS and YFSETQ. Between the trimmed V and J ends, which lost 0 bases and 1 base, there was a span of 11 bases. CDR3 DNA: TGCGCCAGCAGCTTGGCCGAGGGGGTGTCCTACGAGCAGTACTTC. Encoded protein: CASSLAEGVSYEQYF. The full variable domain, in which reference TRBV5-1 and TRBJ2-7 provide the parts outside the CDR3, is KAGVTQTPRYLIKTRGQQVTLSCSPISGHRSVSWYQQTPGQGLQFLFEYFSETQRNKGNFPGRFSGRQFSNSRSEMNVSTLELGDSALYLCASSLAEGVSYEQYFGPGTRLTVT.

The chain combines TRBV11-3 with TRBJ1-1; possible D gene TRBD1, 5 bases. There are 13 residues in the CDR3. Between the trimmed V and J ends, which lost 1 base and 3 bases, there was a span of 6 bases. The V gene's germline CDR1 is SGHNT and CDR2 YENEEA. CDR3 in DNA: TGTGCCAGCAGCTTAGCAGGGTACACTGAAGCTTTCTTT. Its protein product is CASSLAGYTEAFF.